This TCR beta chain comes out of a study of blood T cell repertoires in COVID-19. Across the whole study: Italy, Spain and the United States were the sources of the convalescent and acute COVID-19 samples. In each case, the material was cDNA or gDNA derived from T cells, B-cell-depleted T cells, or PBMCs.

Per the study methods: How many nucleated cells were present was estimated from reference gene primer amplification. The data were produced by immunoSEQ multiplex PCR, yet TCRdb's version contains in-frame clones alone and is incomplete. V, J and clone size are taken as reported in that table, and D and trimming were inferred from the DNA itself. The top ten clones hold 0.99% of a sample with around 150,000 clones, around 83% of them seen once. This CDR3 spans 17 amino acids. Germline lookup yields CDR1 SGDLS and CDR2 YYNGEE. With V trimmed by 1 base and J by 0 bases, 6 bases remained unmatched. The source material was peripheral blood. V and J are TRBV9 and TRBJ2-3, with 9 positions matching TRBD2. This clonotype originated in a young man with acute or convalescent COVID-19. This chain's CDR3 is CASSVFPSGVSTDTQYF. CDR3 nucleotides: TGTGCCAGCAGCGTATTCCCTAGCGGGGTGAGCACAGATACGCAGTATTTT.